A single count supports the clone carrying this T cell receptor beta chain. This sample was taken from a study of blood T cell repertoires in COVID-19. Study at large: Both acute and convalescent COVID-19 samples were obtained from the United States, Italy and Spain.

The junction had 6 bases not matched to a gene; V was cut back by 3 bases and J by 5 bases. CDR3 length: 14 residues. Germline V CDR1 and CDR2: SGHTA, FQGNSA. In the authors' workflow: Amplification with reference gene primers provided the estimates of nucleated cell counts. Repertoires were generated with immunoSEQ multiplex PCR, while TCRdb's copy carries only in-frame clones and drops some. V and J calls plus clone size are reproduced from that table; the DNA served to infer D and trimming. Of roughly 250,000 clones detected, about nine tenths appear once; the ten largest clones hold under 6.5%. Cohorts were based on clinical histories the participants reported.

The sequence derives from a woman aged 25-40 years with acute COVID-19. Sequences were obtained from PBMCs or T cells enriched from blood (not recorded which). The chain recombines TRBV7-2 with TRBJ1-1; TRBD1 agrees at 7 bases. CDR3 nucleotides: TGTGCCAGCAGCTTCCAGGGGGTGAGGACTGAAGCTTTCTTT. It specifies CASSFQGVRTEAFF.